The present TCR beta chain was sequenced within a study of T cells after somatic rescue of genetic block. Germline values: CDR1 KGHSH, CDR2 LQKENI. V lost 2 bases to trimming and J lost 6 bases, with 10 bases between them. The CDR3 sequence is 13 residues long. Assay: immunoSEQ multiplex PCR; the TCRdb copy retains only in-frame clones and omits some. The sample includes tens of thousands of clones, approximately 90% of them seen just once. The material sequenced was peripheral blood mononuclear cells (PBMCs). This TCR derives from a young man. The chain carries TRBV18 and TRBJ1-2; D is unclear. CDR3 loop: CASSPGYVNGYTF. CDR3 DNA sequence: TGTGCCAGCTCACCAGGGTATGTGAATGGCTACACCTTC.